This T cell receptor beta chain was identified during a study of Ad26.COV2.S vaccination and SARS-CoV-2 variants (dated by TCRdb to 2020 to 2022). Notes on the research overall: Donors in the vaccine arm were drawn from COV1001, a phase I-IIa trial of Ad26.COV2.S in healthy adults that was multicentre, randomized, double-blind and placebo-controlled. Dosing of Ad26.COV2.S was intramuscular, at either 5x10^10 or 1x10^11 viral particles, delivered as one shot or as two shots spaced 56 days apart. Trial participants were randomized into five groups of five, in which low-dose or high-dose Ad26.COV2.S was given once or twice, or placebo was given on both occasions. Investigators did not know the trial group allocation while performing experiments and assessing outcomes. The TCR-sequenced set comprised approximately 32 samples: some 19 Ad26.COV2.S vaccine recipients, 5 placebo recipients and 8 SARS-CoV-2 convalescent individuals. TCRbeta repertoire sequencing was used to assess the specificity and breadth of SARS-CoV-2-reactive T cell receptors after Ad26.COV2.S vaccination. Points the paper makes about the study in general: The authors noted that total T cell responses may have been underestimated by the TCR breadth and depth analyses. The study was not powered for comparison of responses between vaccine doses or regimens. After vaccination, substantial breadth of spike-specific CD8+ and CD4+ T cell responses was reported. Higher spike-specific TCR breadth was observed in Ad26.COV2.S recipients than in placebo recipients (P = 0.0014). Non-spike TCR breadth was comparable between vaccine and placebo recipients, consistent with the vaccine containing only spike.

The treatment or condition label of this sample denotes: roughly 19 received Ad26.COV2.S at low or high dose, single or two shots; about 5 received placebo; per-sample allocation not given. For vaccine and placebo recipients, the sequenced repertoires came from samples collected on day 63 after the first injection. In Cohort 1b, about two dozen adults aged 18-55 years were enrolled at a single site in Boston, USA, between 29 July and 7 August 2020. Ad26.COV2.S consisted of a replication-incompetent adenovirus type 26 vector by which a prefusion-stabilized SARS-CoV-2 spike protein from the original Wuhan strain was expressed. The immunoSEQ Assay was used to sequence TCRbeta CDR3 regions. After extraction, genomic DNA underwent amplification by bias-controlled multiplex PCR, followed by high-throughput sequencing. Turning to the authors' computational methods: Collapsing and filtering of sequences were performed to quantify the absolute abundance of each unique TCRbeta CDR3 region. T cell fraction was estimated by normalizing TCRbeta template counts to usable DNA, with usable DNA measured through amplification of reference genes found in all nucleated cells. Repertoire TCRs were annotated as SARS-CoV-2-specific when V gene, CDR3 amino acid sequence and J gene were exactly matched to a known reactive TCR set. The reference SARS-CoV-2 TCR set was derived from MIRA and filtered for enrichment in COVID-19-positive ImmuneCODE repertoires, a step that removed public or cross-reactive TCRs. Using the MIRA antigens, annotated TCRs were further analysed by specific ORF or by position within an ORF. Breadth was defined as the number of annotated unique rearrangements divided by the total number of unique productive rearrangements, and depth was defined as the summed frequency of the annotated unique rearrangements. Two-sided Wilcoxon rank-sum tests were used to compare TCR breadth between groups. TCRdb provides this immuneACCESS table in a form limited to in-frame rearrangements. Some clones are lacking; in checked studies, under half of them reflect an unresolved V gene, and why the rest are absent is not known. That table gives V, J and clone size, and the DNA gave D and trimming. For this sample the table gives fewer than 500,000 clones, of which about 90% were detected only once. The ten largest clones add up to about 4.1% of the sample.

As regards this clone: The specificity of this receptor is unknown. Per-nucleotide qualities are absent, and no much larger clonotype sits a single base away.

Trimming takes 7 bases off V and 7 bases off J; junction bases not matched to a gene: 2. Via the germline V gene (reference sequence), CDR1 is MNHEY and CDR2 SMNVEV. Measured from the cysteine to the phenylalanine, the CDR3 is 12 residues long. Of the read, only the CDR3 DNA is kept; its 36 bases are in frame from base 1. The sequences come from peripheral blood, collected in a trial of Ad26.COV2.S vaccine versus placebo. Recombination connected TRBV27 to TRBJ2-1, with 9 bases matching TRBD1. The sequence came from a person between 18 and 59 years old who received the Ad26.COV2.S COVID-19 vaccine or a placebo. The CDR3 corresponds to CASNGQGNEQFF. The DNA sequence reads TGTGCCAGCAATGGACAGGGGAATGAGCAGTTCTTC.